The 22 T cell receptor beta chains below come from one sample, sequenced in a study of cytotoxic CD8 clonotypes in ibrutinib-treated CLL. Profiled with immunoSEQ multiplex PCR; TCRdb holds only in-frame clones, not every one. The sample lists 35,000 to 55,000 clones, about 70% occurring once. Sequences were derived from PBMCs, sampled after 12 months of ibrutinib treatment. The origin of the receptors is a human donor with chronic lymphocytic leukemia.

The CDR3 nucleotides read TGTGCCACCAGCAGAGATTGGACATTTGGACTGGCGGATGGCTACACCTTC. Its protein product is CATSRDWTFGLADGYTF. The rearrangement links TRBV15 to TRBJ1-2; maybe TRBD1 (5 bases). V was clipped by 0 bases and J by 6 bases, with 20 bases between them. Germline loops: CDR1 LNHNV, CDR2 YYDKDF (reference sequence). There are 17 residues in the CDR3.

There are a few counts of this clone. This chain uses TRBV27 with TRBJ2-7; weak D call: TRBD2 (7 bases). Germline loops: CDR1 MNHEY, CDR2 SMNVEV (reference sequence). The length of the CDR3 is 15 residues. V was cut by 2 bases and J by 4 bases, with 15 bases left in between. The CDR3 bases are TGTGCCAGCAGTTTACTCGGGGGGCGGCCTTACGAGCAGTACTTC. This translates into CASSLLGGRPYEQYF.

This sequence joins TRBV5-1 and TRBJ2-7; 9 nucleotides line up with TRBD1. J gave up 5 bases and V 4 bases, and 7 bases lay outside the gene matches. Germline V gene data show CDR1 as SGHRS and CDR2 as YFSETQ. This CDR3 has 14 residues. This CDR3 reads CASSRGQGLDEQYF. The CDR3 coding sequence is TGCGCCAGCAGCCGTGGACAGGGGCTCGACGAGCAGTACTTC. The whole variable domain, remainder taken from reference TRBV5-1 and TRBJ2-7, is KAGVTQTPRYLIKTRGQQVTLSCSPISGHRSVSWYQQTPGQGLQFLFEYFSETQRNKGNFPGRFSGRQFSNSRSEMNVSTLELGDSALYLCASSRGQGLDEQYFGPGTRLTVT.

This clone showed up just once. This rearrangement joins TRBV6-5 to TRBJ1-6; a weak D match, TRBD1 (5 bases). Per the germline V gene, CDR1 is MNHEY and CDR2 is SVGAGI. CDR3 length equals 15 residues. Trimming took 2 bases from V and 5 from J, leaving 10 bases between them. The CDR3 DNA follows: TGTGCCAGCAGTTACGGGACGGCTAATAATTCACCCCTCCACTTT. Amino acid sequence: CASSYGTANNSPLHF.

This clone was seen a handful of times. The CDR3: CASSPPGAEGTGSYEQYF. DNA of the CDR3: TGCGCCAGCAGCCCCCCAGGAGCCGAGGGGACAGGGTCCTACGAGCAGTACTTC. The chain uses TRBV4-1 and TRBJ2-7; 9 bases align to TRBD1. This CDR3 spans 18 amino acids. Germline CDR1 reads MGHRA; CDR2 reads YSYEKL. The V gene end was trimmed by 4 bases and the J gene end by 1 base; junction bases not matched to a gene: 14.

This clone has a single count. DNA for the CDR3: TGTGCCAGCAGCTTAGGTATTAGCGGGGGGGCGGATGAGCAGTTCTTC. Its protein is CASSLGISGGADEQFF. V usage is TRBV13 and J usage is TRBJ2-1, with 11 bases aligning to TRBD2. CDR1 and CDR2 (germline): PRHDT, FYEKMQ (reference sequence). The CDR3 is made up of 16 amino acids. V gave up 0 bases and J gave up 8 bases; unmatched junction bases: 6.

To note about this clone: In the same sample, other DNA sequences code for this CDR3. This chain connects TRBV19 to TRBJ1-2; TRBD1 matches 9 bases. The germline V gene encodes CDR1 LNHDA and CDR2 SQIVND (reference sequence). J was trimmed by 4 bases and V by 3 bases; bases with no gene match: 3. This CDR3 has 14 residues. CDR3 loop: CASSIPTGGYGYTF. The CDR3 DNA follows: TGTGCCAGTAGTATCCCGACAGGGGGCTATGGCTACACCTTC.

The chain couples TRBV29-1 to TRBJ2-5; TRBD2 matches at 9 bases. Germline assignment: CDR1 SQVTM and CDR2 ANQGSEA. This CDR3 region has 15 residues. V shed 0 bases and J 4 bases; nucleotides not matched to a gene: 6. The CDR3 sequence is CSVEDAGLARETQYF. In DNA form, the CDR3 reads TGCAGCGTTGAAGACGCGGGACTAGCACGAGAGACCCAGTACTTC.

This chain uses TRBV9 with TRBJ2-5; D ambiguous. V lost 0 bases and J 5 bases, leaving 8 bases between the germline ends. CDR3 length: 13 amino acids. Germline V CDR1 and CDR2: SGDLS, YYNGEE. The chain's CDR3 is CASSVDPFETQYF. The CDR3 region has the DNA TGTGCCAGCAGCGTAGACCCCTTCGAGACCCAGTACTTC.

The chain employs TRBV9 and TRBJ2-2; D gene unclear. This CDR3 comprises 13 residues. CDR1 is SGDLS and CDR2 is YYNGEE in the germline V gene. The V end was cut by 4 bases, the J end by 4 bases, with 8 bases between. This CDR3 reads CASSQQFTGELFF. DNA of the CDR3: TGTGCCAGCAGCCAACAGTTCACCGGGGAGCTGTTTTTT.

The rearrangement joins TRBV11-2 to TRBJ1-2; no clear D gene. The V gene lost 0 bases and the J gene lost 3 bases, with 11 bases spanning the gap. This CDR3 region has 15 residues. The germline V gene encodes CDR1 SGHAT and CDR2 FQNNGV. The CDR3 bases are TGTGCCAGCAGCTTAGATCCGGCAGGCTACTATGGCTACACCTTC. Amino acids: CASSLDPAGYYGYTF.

The gene calls are TRBV18 and TRBJ2-5; possible D gene TRBD1, 6 bases. Looked up from germline, CDR1 is KGHSH and CDR2 is LQKENI. CDR3 length: 14 amino acids. V shed 0 bases and J shed 5 bases, with 10 bases lying between them. This chain's CDR3 is CASSPPYRVETQYF. The CDR3 DNA is TGTGCCAGCTCACCACCGTACAGGGTCGAGACCCAGTACTTC.

The chain couples TRBV6-1 to TRBJ1-2; 12 nucleotides align to TRBD1. J lost 5 bases, V lost 6 bases, and 7 bases had no gene match. Germline CDR1 MNHNS, CDR2 SASEGT. The CDR3 spans 15 residues. The CDR3 loop reads CASSLGTGGAYGYTF. As DNA, the CDR3 is TGTGCCAGCAGCCTAGGGACAGGGGGCGCGTATGGCTACACCTTC.

This clone was seen just once. The V gene is TRBV5-6, the J gene TRBJ2-1; 10 nucleotides line up with TRBD2. The ends lost 1 base at V and 5 bases at J; junction bases unmatched: 3. The CDR3 runs 15 residues. Germline-derived CDR1 and CDR2 are SGHDT and YYEEEE. The CDR3 DNA reads TGTGCCAGCAGCTTGATTAGCGGGGGGAACAATGAGCAGTTCTTC. Translation gives CASSLISGGNNEQFF.

J is TRBJ2-5 and V is TRBV7-2; tentative D call: TRBD2 (6 bases). CDR3 size: 14 residues. Trimming took off 0 bases at V and 4 bases at J, with 9 bases between the two ends. Germline V gene data show CDR1 as SGHTA and CDR2 as FQGNSA. The CDR3 region has the DNA TGTGCCAGCAGCTTAGCACTAGCTGGAGAGACCCAGTACTTC. This gives the protein CASSLALAGETQYF.

The chain uses TRBV5-1 and TRBJ1-4; no firm D call. Germline V lookup: CDR1 SGHRS, CDR2 YFSETQ. V lost 0 bases and J 8 bases, leaving 11 bases between the germline ends. CDR3 length: 14 amino acids. The CDR3 DNA follows: TGCGCCAGCAGCTTGGGGGCGATAGAAGAAAAACTGTTTTTT. Amino acids: CASSLGAIEEKLFF.

The rearrangement uses TRBV5-1 and TRBJ2-2; 11 nucleotides line up with TRBD1. Per germline, CDR1 SGHRS and CDR2 YFSETQ. Trimming cost V 5 bases and J 6 bases; bases outside gene matches: 9. The CDR3 runs to 16 residues. CDR3 sequence (DNA): TGCGCCAGCAGATCATATGGACAGGGGGCCTCCGGGGAGCTGTTTTTT. This encodes CASRSYGQGASGELFF.

This clone showed up just a few times. The chain employs TRBV5-1 and TRBJ1-2, with D tentatively TRBD1 (5 bases). Per germline, CDR1 SGHRS and CDR2 YFSETQ. V dropped 1 base and J dropped 8 bases, with 6 bases sitting between them. The CDR3 length is 11 residues. As DNA, the CDR3 is TGCGCCAGCAGCTTGACAGGCGGCTACACCTTC. Its translation: CASSLTGGYTF.

This clone was seen only once. V usage is TRBV6-4 and J usage is TRBJ1-5; a possible D gene is TRBD1 (6 bases). This CDR3 is 15 amino acids long. Germline values: CDR1 MRHNA, CDR2 SNTAGT. V was trimmed by 2 bases and J by 4 bases, leaving 12 bases between them. The CDR3 DNA reads as TGTGCCAGCAGTGACGTTAGGGGGAAAAATCAGCCCCAGCATTTT. The encoded protein is CASSDVRGKNQPQHF.

The chain links TRBV5-6 to TRBJ1-6; weak D call: TRBD1 (5 bases). Between the trimmed V and J ends, which lost 1 base and 10 bases, there was a span of 9 bases. CDR3 length equals 13 residues. Germline V CDR1 and CDR2: SGHDT, YYEEEE. The CDR3 reads CASSLQGNSPLHF. In DNA form, the CDR3 reads TGTGCCAGCAGCTTGCAGGGTAACTCACCCCTCCACTTT.

This clone was seen a single time. The rearrangement joins TRBV9 to TRBJ2-1; TRBD1 or TRBD2 may be the D gene (5 bases each). CDR1 is SGDLS, CDR2 YYNGEE, per germline. Trimming shortened V by 0 bases and J by 8 bases, and 12 bases separated the two germline ends. The CDR3 contains 14 residues. For the CDR3, the DNA is TGTGCCAGCAGCGTAGTGTCAGGGCGGGATGAGCAGTTCTTC. It codes for CASSVVSGRDEQFF.

The gene calls are TRBV9 and TRBJ2-3; 8 bases agree with TRBD1. Germline CDR1 SGDLS, CDR2 YYNGEE. The CDR3 sequence is 16 residues long. J was trimmed by 0 bases and V by 0 bases; bases with no gene match: 3. DNA of the CDR3: TGTGCCAGCAGCGTAGTAGGGACAGGTAGCACAGATACGCAGTATTTT. Protein: CASSVVGTGSTDTQYF.